The source of this T cell receptor (beta chain) is a study of shared clonotypes between healthy human individuals. Trimming took 7 bases from V and 3 from J, leaving 7 bases between them. Germline lookup yields CDR1 SEHNR and CDR2 FQNEAQ (reference sequence). This CDR3 spans 12 amino acids. Libraries were prepared by immunoSEQ multiplex PCR; TCRdb keeps only in-frame clonotypes and omits some of them. The table includes about 2 million clones, 85% to 95% detected once. Naive CD8 cells, CD45RO-negative and positively selected for CCR7, excluded terminally differentiated effector memory CD45RA+ cells. The chain is built from TRBV7-9 and TRBJ2-1, with D unclear. This TCR was sampled from a man in his late teens or twenties in good health. Sequenced sample: naive CD8+ T cells sorted from blood. For the CDR3, the DNA is TGTGCCAGCAAGGGTGGCTACAATGAGCAGTTCTTC. The encoded protein is CASKGGYNEQFF.